This T cell receptor beta chain was found in a study of T cells in Graves' hyperthyroidism and ophthalmopathy. Findings of the study overall: Appearing also in blood were most of the thyroid clonotypes expanded above 0.001.

Germline V gene sequence: CDR1 MDHEN, CDR2 SYDVKM. CDR3 size: 10 residues. V was pared by 10 bases and J by 2 bases, with 5 bases between. Patients aged 18 to 65 had newly diagnosed hyperthyroidism of under 2 months' duration. The authors obtained PBMCs from about 9 ml of fresh peripheral blood. There were TCR beta CDR3 regions amplified from RNA transcripts. Carried out on the TCR CDR3, a first-round RT-PCR used the HTBI primer set. Each CDR3 protein gets one entry after TCRdb re-called the multiplex PCR reads with MiXCR. The sample holds roughly 290,000 distinct CDR3 sequences, about 13% seen once. This clonotype was counted ten times or more. Its target is not known.

The source is a woman in her forties with Graves' hyperthyroidism. Sequencing input: blood. The chain is built from TRBV28 and TRBJ1-1, with D unclear. The CDR3 is CATVNTEAFF. CDR3 coding DNA: TGTGCCACAGTAAACACTGAAGCTTTCTTT.